The clone carrying this TCR beta chain was seen a few times. This record belongs to a study of shared T cell receptors in the human thymus. CDR3 length equals 12 residues. CDR1 is LGHNA, CDR2 YNFKEQ, per germline. The V and J ends lost 1 base and 6 bases respectively, with 7 bases between them. The protocol was immunoSEQ multiplex PCR, while the TCRdb copy is restricted to in-frame clones and leaves out a portion. This sample has fewer than 700,000 clones; around 87% occur once, and the top ten carry 0.0085% to 0.012%. These data are also associated with another study on human thymus T cells. Per that study: Finnish infants who were healthy and having corrective surgery for congenital heart defects made up the donors. Thymic tissue was derived from resections collected during corrective heart surgery.

The sample taken for sequencing was thymocytes. The chain joins TRBV4-2 to TRBJ2-7, with a tentative D call TRBD2 (5 bases). The clonotype originates from a boy younger than two with a congenital heart defect. The CDR3 region has the DNA TGTGCCAGCAGCCAAGGAGGGATCGAGCAGTACTTC. This encodes CASSQGGIEQYF.